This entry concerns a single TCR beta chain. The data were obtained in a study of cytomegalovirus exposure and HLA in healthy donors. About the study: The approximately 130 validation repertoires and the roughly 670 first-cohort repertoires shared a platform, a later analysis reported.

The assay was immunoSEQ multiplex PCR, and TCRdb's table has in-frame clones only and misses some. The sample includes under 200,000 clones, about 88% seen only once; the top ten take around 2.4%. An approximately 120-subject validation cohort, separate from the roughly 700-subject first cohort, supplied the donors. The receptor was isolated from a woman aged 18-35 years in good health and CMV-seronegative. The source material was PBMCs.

The CDR3 DNA reads as TGTGCCAGCAGCGGTAGCGGGGGCCCTAGCACAGATACGCAGTATTTT. As protein: CASSGSGGPSTDTQYF. The rearrangement links TRBV5-4 to TRBJ2-3; 9 positions match TRBD2. Losses at the gene ends were 4 bases for V and 0 bases for J; bases not matched to a gene: 6. CDR1 and CDR2 (germline): SGHNT, YYREEE (reference sequence). The CDR3 covers 16 residues.